Sequencing of this TCR beta chain was carried out in a study of response to subunit inactivated influenza vaccine. MiXCR, run by TCRdb on the RT-PCR reads, gives a single entry per CDR3 protein. The sample has just under 550,000 distinct CDR3 sequences, roughly 25% seen once. This clonotype was observed a few times. No antigen is known for it. The CDR3 extends over 11 amino acids. The V gene lost 5 bases and the J gene lost 4 bases, with 8 bases spanning the gap. CDR1 and CDR2 (germline): SQVTM, ANQGSEA. Study-level points and caveats: Researchers suggested that each seasonal influenza vaccination recruits few new T cells.

These data were also reused for a study on T cells expressing NK-cell markers. This second study notes: 5'RACE template switching with UMIs produced the TCR beta cDNA. Out of eight donors sequenced, seven tested HCMV-seropositive and the remaining one seronegative. The authors restricted sorting to alpha-beta TCR T cells with an anti-gamma-delta TCR antibody in several experiments.

The TCR sequence derives from a man aged 45-65 years who received an inactivated influenza vaccine. This chain joins TRBV29-1 and TRBJ2-5; weak D call: TRBD1 (5 bases). The input for sequencing was CD4+ T cells sorted from PBMCs, taken about 12 days after vaccination. CDR3 residues: CSVRGSETQYF. The CDR3 bases are TGCAGCGTTAGGGGCTCAGAGACCCAGTACTTC.